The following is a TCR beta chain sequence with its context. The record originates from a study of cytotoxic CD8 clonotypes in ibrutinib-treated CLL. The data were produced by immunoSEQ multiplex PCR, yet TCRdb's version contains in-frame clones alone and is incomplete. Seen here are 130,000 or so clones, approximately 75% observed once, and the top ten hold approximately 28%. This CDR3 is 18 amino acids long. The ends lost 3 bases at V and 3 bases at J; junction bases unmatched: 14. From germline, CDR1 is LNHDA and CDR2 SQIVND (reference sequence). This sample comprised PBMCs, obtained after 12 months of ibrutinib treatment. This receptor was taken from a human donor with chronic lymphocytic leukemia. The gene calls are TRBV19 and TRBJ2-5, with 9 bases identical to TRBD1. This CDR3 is CASSIRRSGTGIKETQYF. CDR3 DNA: TGTGCCAGTAGTATTCGACGCTCCGGGACAGGGATCAAAGAGACCCAGTACTTC.